Reported below is one T cell receptor beta chain. These data are taken from a study of T cell changes during pregnancy in multiple sclerosis. TCRdb's table, derived via immunoSEQ multiplex PCR, lists solely in-frame clones and lacks some. The table has 45,000 to 65,000 clones, approximately 90% seen once. Germline V lookup: CDR1 MDHEN, CDR2 SYDVKM. V was shortened by 1 base and J by 6 bases, with 9 bases between the two germline ends. The CDR3 is 14 residues long. The chain has TRBV28 and TRBJ1-4; weak D call: TRBD1 (6 bases). This specimen consisted of CD4+ T cells from peripheral blood mononuclear cells, obtained after pregnancy. This clonotype was obtained from a female donor with multiple sclerosis, enrolled in a pregnancy study. CDR3 coding DNA: TGTGCCAGCAGTTTATCAGGGGCCGATGAAAAACTGTTTTTT. Protein product: CASSLSGADEKLFF.